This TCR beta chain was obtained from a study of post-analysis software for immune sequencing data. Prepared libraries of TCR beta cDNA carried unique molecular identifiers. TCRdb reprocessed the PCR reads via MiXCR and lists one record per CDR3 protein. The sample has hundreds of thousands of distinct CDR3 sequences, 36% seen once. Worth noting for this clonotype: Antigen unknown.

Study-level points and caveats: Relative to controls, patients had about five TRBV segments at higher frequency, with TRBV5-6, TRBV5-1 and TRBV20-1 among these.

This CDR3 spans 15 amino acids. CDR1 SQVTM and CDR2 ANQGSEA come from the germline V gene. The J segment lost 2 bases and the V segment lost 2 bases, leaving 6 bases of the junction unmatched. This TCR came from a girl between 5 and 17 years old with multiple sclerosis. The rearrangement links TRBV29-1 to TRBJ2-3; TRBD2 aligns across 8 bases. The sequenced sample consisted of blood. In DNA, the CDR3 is TGCAGCGTTGAACTCGGGACTAGTAACACAGATACGCAGTATTTT. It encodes CSVELGTSNTDTQYF.